Sequencing of this TCR beta chain was carried out in a study of cytotoxic CD8 clonotypes in ibrutinib-treated CLL. Study-wide results and limits: Public clonotypes were rare and shrank or held steady on treatment.

Data came from immunoSEQ multiplex PCR; TCRdb stores just in-frame clones and leaves some out. Of 110,000 to 150,000 clones listed, roughly three quarters are singletons. PBMCs were cryopreserved, and approximately 1.8 micrograms of genomic DNA from them went into TCR beta libraries. This clone was found a few times. What it binds is unknown. The CDR3 sequence is 15 residues long. Germline values: CDR1 GTSNPN, CDR2 SVGIG (reference sequence). J was trimmed by 4 bases and V by 3 bases; bases with no gene match: 9. The clonotype was recovered from a human donor with chronic lymphocytic leukemia. The sample here was PBMCs, taken after 24 months of ibrutinib treatment. V and J are TRBV30 and TRBJ1-5; 7 nucleotides match TRBD1. CDR3 sequence: CAWSRGGFGNQPQHF. CDR3 coding DNA: TGTGCCTGGAGCAGAGGGGGCTTCGGGAATCAGCCCCAGCATTTT.